These 29 T cell receptor beta chains originate from one sample sequenced in a study of blood T cell repertoires in COVID-19. TCRdb's copy holds only in-frame clones and misses some; the assay was immunoSEQ multiplex PCR. This table has almost 300,000 clones, about 87% appearing once. Sequencing was carried out using peripheral blood. Receptors were obtained from a man in his 70s with acute or convalescent COVID-19.

This chain uses TRBV11-1 with TRBJ2-7; no firm D call. Trimming cost V 4 bases and J 6 bases, with 7 bases left between them. Germline V gene data show CDR1 as SGHAT and CDR2 as FQDESV (reference sequence). The CDR3 totals 11 residues. This CDR3 is CASSYGPEQYF. The CDR3 DNA follows: TGTGCCAGCAGCTACGGTCCCGAGCAGTACTTC. Full variable domain (missing parts from reference TRBV11-1 and TRBJ2-7): EAEVAQSPRYKITEKSQAVAFWCDPISGHATLYWYRQILGQGPELLVQFQDESVVDDSQLPKDRFSAERLKGVDSTLKIQPAELGDSAMYLCASSYGPEQYFGPGTRLTVT.

The chain uses TRBV4-2 and TRBJ2-1, with TRBD2 matching 10 bases. The CDR3 is 15 residues long. Per the germline V gene, CDR1 is LGHNA and CDR2 is YNFKEQ. J was trimmed by 4 bases and V by 4 bases; bases with no gene match: 4. Here the CDR3 reads CASSPTSGVYNEQFF. The DNA for the CDR3 is TGTGCCAGCAGCCCTACTAGCGGGGTATACAATGAGCAGTTCTTC.

This chain joins TRBV6-1 and TRBJ2-7, with 7 positions matching TRBD1. With 3 bases clipped from V and 7 bases from J, the junction kept 6 bases outside the gene matches. The CDR3 contains 13 residues. In germline, CDR1 is MNHNS, CDR2 SASEGT. This chain's CDR3 is CASSERGLGEQYF. The CDR3 DNA follows: TGTGCCAGCAGTGAGAGGGGGCTTGGGGAGCAGTACTTC.

The genes are TRBV5-3 and TRBJ2-7; D possibly corresponds to TRBD2 (5 bases). TRBV5-3 is annotated as an ORF whose role is uncertain. V was clipped by 5 bases and J by 5 bases, with 17 bases between them. The CDR3 loop spans 14 amino acids. This CDR3 reads CARRKADPGNEQYF. The CDR3 coding sequence is TGTGCCAGAAGGAAAGCGGACCCCGGGAACGAGCAGTACTTC.

The gene calls are TRBV6-5 and TRBJ2-7; 11 bases map to TRBD1. Germline V gene data show CDR1 as MNHEY and CDR2 as SVGAGI. The CDR3 contains 14 residues. V was pared by 6 bases and J by 6 bases, with 7 bases of the junction left unmatched. CDR3 in amino acids: CASRGQGAFGEQYF. Written as DNA, the CDR3 is TGTGCCAGCAGAGGACAGGGGGCTTTCGGCGAGCAGTACTTC.

On this clone: The identical CDR3 is also encoded by other nucleotide sequences in the sample. CDR3 coding DNA: TGTGCCAGCAGTTACCGGGGGGGCAATCAGCCCCAGCATTTT. Translated, it gives CASSYRGGNQPQHF. The chain carries TRBV6-2 or TRBV6-3 and TRBJ1-5; maybe TRBD1 (5 bases). The ends were cut back, 2 bases at V and 2 bases at J, with 7 bases in the middle. Germline V CDR1 and CDR2: MNHEY, SVGEGT. The CDR3 length is 14 residues.

The rearrangement joins TRBV6-1 to TRBJ2-7; TRBD1 is a possible D gene (6 bases). The CDR3 is made up of 15 amino acids. V lost 0 bases and J lost 7, with 16 bases in between. CDR1 and CDR2 from the germline V gene are MNHNS and SASEGT. The CDR3 sequence: CASSEAGVQGGEQYF. As DNA, the CDR3 is TGTGCCAGCAGTGAAGCTGGAGTACAGGGCGGTGAGCAGTACTTC.

The genes are TRBV4-1 and TRBJ2-6, with a weak D call TRBD1 (5 bases). In germline, CDR1 is MGHRA, CDR2 YSYEKL. Trimming left V 0 bases short and J 0 bases short, with 6 bases between. This CDR3 contains 16 residues. CDR3 sequence reads: CASSQDRGSGANVLTF. The CDR3 nucleotides read TGCGCCAGCAGCCAAGATAGGGGCTCTGGGGCCAACGTCCTGACTTTC.

The V and J genes are TRBV4-1 and TRBJ1-4; D is ambiguous. The V and J ends lost 1 base and 5 bases respectively, with 8 bases between them. The CDR3 totals 14 residues. Germline lookup yields CDR1 MGHRA and CDR2 YSYEKL. DNA of the CDR3: TGCGCCAGCAGCCAAGGGCTGATGAATGAAAAACTGTTTTTT. Translated: CASSQGLMNEKLFF.

The chain has TRBV7-9 and TRBJ1-5; tentative D call: TRBD1 (5 bases). The CDR3 sequence is 16 residues long. Germline V gene sequence: CDR1 SEHNR, CDR2 FQNEAQ (reference sequence). V was clipped by 5 bases and J by 0 bases, with 14 bases between them. The CDR3 coding sequence is TGTGCCAGCAGCCCTGGGGGACTTAATAGCAATCAGCCCCAGCATTTT. Its translation is CASSPGGLNSNQPQHF.

The chain couples TRBV4-3 to TRBJ1-2, with D perhaps TRBD1 (5 bases). Germline loops: CDR1 LGHNA, CDR2 YSLEER. Trimming cost V 0 bases and J 5 bases, with 13 bases left between them. The CDR3 extends over 15 amino acids. The CDR3 sequence: CASSQDWGEHYGYTF. The DNA of the CDR3 is TGCGCCAGCAGCCAAGATTGGGGGGAGCATTATGGCTACACCTTC.

The chain is built from TRBV5-4 and TRBJ2-1, with a tentative D call TRBD1 (5 bases). In germline, CDR1 is SGHNT, CDR2 YYREEE (reference sequence). The V and J ends lost 1 base and 0 bases respectively, with 14 bases between them. The CDR3 has 17 amino acids. CDR3 coding DNA: TGTGCCAGCAGCTTGCTTTCTGGGGCGAGCTCCTACAATGAGCAGTTCTTC. Translating gives CASSLLSGASSYNEQFF.

The chain has TRBV7-9 and TRBJ1-1, with D perhaps matching TRBD1 (6 bases). This CDR3 contains 15 residues. V was clipped by 2 bases and J by 0 bases, with 10 bases between them. The germline V gene has CDR1 SEHNR and CDR2 FQNEAQ (reference sequence). This chain's CDR3 is CASSLYRDMNTEAFF. DNA of the CDR3: TGTGCCAGCAGCTTATACAGGGATATGAACACTGAAGCTTTCTTT. Based on the CDR3 plus reference TRBV7-9 and TRBJ1-1, the full variable domain is DTGVSQNPRHKITKRGQNVTFRCDPISEHNRLYWYRQTLGQGPEFLTYFQNEAQLEKSRLLSDRFSAERPKGSFSTLEIQRTEQGDSAMYLCASSLYRDMNTEAFFGQGTRLTVV.

The chain couples TRBV4-2 to TRBJ2-5, with 9 bases fitting TRBD2. Germline trimming cut 1 base from V and 5 bases from J; bases unmatched to any gene: 5. The germline gives CDR1 LGHNA, CDR2 YNFKEQ. This CDR3 has 15 amino acids. CDR3 residues: CASSQGNSGGETQYF. The CDR3 DNA reads TGTGCCAGCAGCCAAGGGAATAGCGGGGGCGAGACCCAGTACTTC.

The rearrangement links TRBV23-1 to TRBJ1-4, with D possibly matching TRBD1 (6 bases). TRBV23-1 is given ORF status, its function remaining uncertain. V lost 4 bases to trimming and J lost 4 bases, with 16 bases between them. The CDR3 runs 16 residues. The CDR3 nucleotides are TGCGCCAGCAGTCGCCCGTTCAGGGGCGATAATGAAAAACTGTTTTTT. Residues: CASSRPFRGDNEKLFF.

In this sample, this clone turned up a few times. The chain links TRBV10-3 to TRBJ1-2; 7 nucleotides match TRBD1. The CDR3 length is 15 residues. The germline gives CDR1 ENHRY, CDR2 SYGVKD. V trimming: 0 bases; J trimming: 3 bases; junction bases outside the gene matches: 4. DNA for the CDR3: TGTGCCATCAGTGAGTCGTCCACAGGGGACTATGGCTACACCTTC. Translated: CAISESSTGDYGYTF.

V and J are TRBV24-1 and TRBJ1-5, with 7 bases identical to TRBD1. This CDR3 is 15 amino acids long. Trimming removed 4 bases from V and 4 bases from J; junction bases left unmatched: 6. Germline CDR1 and CDR2: KGHDR and SFDVKD. CDR3 coding DNA: TGTGCCACCAGTGACGTCCACAGGGGAAATCAGCCCCAGCATTTT. It translates to CATSDVHRGNQPQHF.

The V and J genes are TRBV5-1 and TRBJ1-3, with D unclear. CDR1 and CDR2 (germline): SGHRS, YFSETQ. V lost 0 bases and J 3 bases, leaving 7 bases between the germline ends. The CDR3 spans 14 residues. CDR3: CASSLGPVGNTIYF. DNA for the CDR3: TGCGCCAGCAGCTTGGGTCCCGTTGGAAACACCATATATTTT.

The chain is built from TRBV6-4 and TRBJ2-7; 7 nucleotides agree with TRBD1. CDR3 size: 16 residues. Germline CDR1 MRHNA, CDR2 SNTAGT. J gave up 2 bases and V 2 bases, and 9 bases lay outside the gene matches. The CDR3 protein is CASSDATRDSTYEQYF. CDR3 DNA: TGTGCCAGCAGTGACGCTACCCGGGACAGTACCTACGAGCAGTACTTC.

The V gene is TRBV7-9, the J gene TRBJ2-5; 10 positions agree with TRBD1. J was trimmed by 5 bases and V by 4 bases; bases with no gene match: 7. The CDR3 runs to 15 residues. CDR1 SEHNR and CDR2 FQNEAQ come from the germline V gene (reference sequence). The CDR3 here is CASSSWTGGGETQYF. The DNA for the CDR3 is TGTGCCAGCAGCTCGTGGACAGGGGGAGGGGAGACCCAGTACTTC.

The chain employs TRBV4-1 and TRBJ2-6; maybe TRBD2 (5 bases). V dropped 0 bases and J dropped 0 bases, with 12 bases sitting between them. This CDR3 comprises 18 residues. The germline CDR1 and CDR2 sequences are MGHRA and YSYEKL. The CDR3 bases are TGCGCCAGCAGCCAAGATATGGAGAGGGCCTCTGGGGCCAACGTCCTGACTTTC. Translating it yields CASSQDMERASGANVLTF.

The count of this clone is one. V is TRBV7-3 and J is TRBJ2-5, with TRBD2 matching 7 bases. The V gene end was trimmed by 5 bases and the J gene end by 3 bases; junction bases not matched to a gene: 6. Germline lookup yields CDR1 SGHTA and CDR2 FQGTGA. The CDR3 totals 14 residues. CDR3 DNA: TGTGCCAGCAGCGCGTCGGGGAGGGAAGAGACCCAGTACTTC. Amino acids: CASSASGREETQYF.

This chain connects TRBV28 to TRBJ1-5; 7 bases fit TRBD1. The V segment lost 3 bases and the J segment 5 bases; nucleotides outside the gene matches: 4. Per the germline V gene, CDR1 is MDHEN and CDR2 is SYDVKM. This CDR3 contains 14 residues. CDR3 sequence (DNA): TGTGCCAGCAGTTTGGGACAGAAGGATCAGCCCCAGCATTTT. It yields the protein CASSLGQKDQPQHF.

The chain employs TRBV6-5 and TRBJ1-1; D not certain. Germline V gives CDR1 MNHEY, CDR2 SVGAGI. The CDR3 has 13 residues. V lost 6 bases and J 1 base, leaving 9 bases between the germline ends. The CDR3 DNA follows: TGTGCCAGCAGCCGCGGCGGGAACACTGAAGCTTTCTTT. Amino acid sequence: CASSRGGNTEAFF.

V is TRBV6-6 and J is TRBJ2-7; 7 nucleotides match TRBD2. CDR1 and CDR2 from the germline V gene are MNHNY and SVGAGI (reference sequence). The CDR3 has 14 amino acids. Losses at the gene ends were 6 bases for V and 0 bases for J; bases not matched to a gene: 5. CDR3 amino acids: CASRGGSSSYEQYF. CDR3 in DNA: TGTGCCAGCAGGGGGGGGAGTAGCTCCTACGAGCAGTACTTC.

V gene TRBV7-2 combines with J gene TRBJ2-7, with 7 nucleotides matching TRBD1. The germline V gene encodes CDR1 SGHTA and CDR2 FQGNSA. The CDR3 covers 14 residues. Losses at the gene ends were 3 bases for V and 6 bases for J; bases not matched to a gene: 8. The CDR3 DNA follows: TGTGCCAGCAGCTTGACAGGGTTCGAAGGCGAGCAGTACTTC. Protein: CASSLTGFEGEQYF.

V gene TRBV7-2 combines with J gene TRBJ1-5; 9 positions agree with TRBD1. The CDR3 spans 15 residues. Trimming cost V 5 bases and J 6 bases; bases outside gene matches: 8. Germline V lookup: CDR1 SGHTA, CDR2 FQGNSA. The CDR3 sequence: CASSPRTGVGQPQHF. CDR3 bases: TGTGCCAGCAGCCCCCGGACAGGGGTGGGTCAGCCCCAGCATTTT.

The gene calls are TRBV9 and TRBJ2-3, with D perhaps matching TRBD2 (6 bases). The CDR3 is 16 residues long. The germline gives CDR1 SGDLS, CDR2 YYNGEE. Between the trimmed V and J ends, which lost 0 bases and 6 bases, there was a span of 17 bases. For the CDR3, the DNA is TGTGCCAGCAGCGTAGGGGGGTCAGGAGGGGCGGATACGCAGTATTTT. Its translation: CASSVGGSGGADTQYF.

The rearrangement links TRBV6-6 to TRBJ1-6; TRBD1 matches 7 bases. The J segment lost 10 bases and the V segment lost 5 bases, leaving 8 bases of the junction unmatched. Per germline, CDR1 MNHNY and CDR2 SVGAGI (reference sequence). The CDR3 has 14 amino acids. The CDR3 DNA reads as TGTGCCAGCAGTCCCAGGGGGTACATCTCACCCCTCCACTTT. Translation gives CASSPRGYISPLHF.